This entry describes one TCR beta chain. What it binds is not known. Amplification used 60 Vbeta primers and 13 Jbeta primers. Assay: immunoSEQ multiplex PCR; the TCRdb copy retains only in-frame clones and omits some. Of more than 85,000 clones in the sample, roughly 88% were seen once. These data belong to a study of cytomegalovirus exposure and HLA in healthy donors. Study observations and caveats: Trimming of TCR beta V- and J-genes showed a link, identified in a later analysis, to a missense DCLRE1C variant.

This CDR3 region has 14 residues. Per the germline V gene, CDR1 is MRHNA and CDR2 is SNTAGT. Trimming stripped 3 bases from V and 4 bases from J, with 10 bases between. The TCR originated in a woman aged 18-30 years in good health and CMV-seronegative. V usage is TRBV6-4 and J usage is TRBJ1-5; a possible D gene is TRBD1 (5 bases). Input material: PBMCs. The CDR3 DNA reads as TGTGCCAGCAGTGAAAAGGCAGGGAATCAGCCCCAGCATTTT. It specifies CASSEKAGNQPQHF.